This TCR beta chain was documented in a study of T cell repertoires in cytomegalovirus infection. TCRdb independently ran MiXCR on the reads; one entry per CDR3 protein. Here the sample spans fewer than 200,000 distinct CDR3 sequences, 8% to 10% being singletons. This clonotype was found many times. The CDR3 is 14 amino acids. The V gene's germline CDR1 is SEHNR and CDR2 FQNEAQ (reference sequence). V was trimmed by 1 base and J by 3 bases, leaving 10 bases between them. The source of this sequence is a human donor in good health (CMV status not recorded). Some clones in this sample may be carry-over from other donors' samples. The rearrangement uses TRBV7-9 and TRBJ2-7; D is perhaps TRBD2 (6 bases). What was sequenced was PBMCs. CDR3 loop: CASSLGPGGYEQYF. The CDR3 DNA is TGTGCCAGCAGCTTAGGACCCGGGGGCTACGAGCAGTACTTC.